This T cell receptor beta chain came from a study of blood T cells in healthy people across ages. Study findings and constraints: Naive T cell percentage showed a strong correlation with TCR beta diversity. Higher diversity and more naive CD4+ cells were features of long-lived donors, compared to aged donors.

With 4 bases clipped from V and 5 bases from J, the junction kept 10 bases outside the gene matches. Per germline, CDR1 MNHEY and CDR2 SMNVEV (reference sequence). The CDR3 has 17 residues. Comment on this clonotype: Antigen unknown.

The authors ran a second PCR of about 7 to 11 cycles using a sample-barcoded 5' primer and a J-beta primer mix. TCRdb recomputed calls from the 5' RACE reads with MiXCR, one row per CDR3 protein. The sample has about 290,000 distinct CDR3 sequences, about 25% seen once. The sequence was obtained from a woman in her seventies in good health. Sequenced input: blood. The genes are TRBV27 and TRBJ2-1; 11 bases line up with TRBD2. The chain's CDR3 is CASSSRTLAGANNEQFF. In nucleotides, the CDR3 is TGTGCCAGCAGTTCCCGAACACTAGCGGGAGCCAACAATGAGCAGTTCTTC.